This T cell receptor (beta chain) is from a study of blood T cell repertoires in COVID-19. Study summary: Spain, Italy and the United States supplied samples that represented acute and convalescent COVID-19.

Original analysis: Reference gene primer amplification in the assay estimated nucleated cell counts. Clones were read by immunoSEQ multiplex PCR, and TCRdb kept only the in-frame ones, dropping some. Clonal size and the V and J genes are those of that table, whereas D and trimming came from the DNA. The sample shows about 39,000 clones, roughly 85% of them seen only once. This clone counts as hyperexpanded. The sample consisted of peripheral blood. This clonotype was obtained from a man aged 55-75 years with acute or convalescent COVID-19.

CDR3 region: CSVGRQGGGPQHF. The CDR3 DNA follows: TGCAGCGTTGGTCGACAGGGAGGTGGGCCCCAGCATTTT. The chain recombines TRBV29-1 with TRBJ1-5; 7 bases match TRBD1. CDR1 and CDR2 from the germline V gene are SQVTM and ANQGSEA. V was pared by 4 bases and J by 9 bases, with 9 bases of the junction left unmatched. This CDR3 is built from 13 residues.